The 17 T cell receptor beta chains below all came from one sample that was sequenced in a study of blood T cells in healthy people across ages (dated by TCRdb to the mid-2010s). Library construction relied on 5' RACE. Sequencing used an Illumina HiSeq 2500. The second PCR ran for roughly 7 to 11 cycles and used a J-beta primer mix along with a sample-barcoded 5' primer. TCRdb trimmed public reads at Q25 via fastp, called clones via MiXCR and kept in-frame beta chains. Entries that share a CDR3 protein sequence are merged under the most common genes and DNA. The sample table holds 870,000 or so distinct CDR3 sequences, of which under 30% were seen once. The ten largest clones represent around 16% of the sample. The sequencing input was blood. The origin of the receptors is a woman at least 80 years old in good health.

This clonotype has only one observation. With a much larger clone just one base away, this may be a read error. This chain links TRBV12-3 or TRBV12-4 with TRBJ2-7; tentatively, D is TRBD1 (6 bases). The CDR3 is 15 residues long. The CDR3, as DNA: TGTGCCAGCAGTCCACCAGGCTACAGGGAGTTCGAGCAGAACTTC. It is translated as CASSPPGYREFEQNF.

The genes are TRBV3-1 and TRBJ1-5, with D hard to call. Per germline, CDR1 LGHDT and CDR2 YNNKEL (reference sequence). This CDR3 comprises 17 residues. V dropped 2 bases and J dropped 1 base, with 15 bases sitting between them. CDR3: CASSQRCPGSSNQPQHF. CDR3 coding DNA: TGTGCCAGCAGCCAACGATGTCCCGGGTCGAGCAATCAGCCCCAGCATTTT.

This clonotype was seen just once. A read error is possible here, since a much larger clone lies one base away. Here the CDR3 reads CASRKGTGLYSEQFF. The CDR3 DNA sequence: TGTGCCAGCAGGAAAGGGACAGGGCTTTACAGTGAGCAGTTCTTC. The chain is built from TRBV12-3 or TRBV12-4 and TRBJ2-1, with 9 bases matching TRBD1. The CDR3 length is 15 residues.

This chain connects TRBV7-2 to TRBJ1-1; 7 bases agree with TRBD1. CDR3 size: 14 residues. V was pared by 4 bases and J by 4 bases, with 6 bases of the junction left unmatched. Germline V gene lookup returns CDR1 SGHTA and CDR2 FQGNSA. The CDR3: CASSSRQGCTEAFF. Written as DNA, the CDR3 is TGTGCCAGCAGCTCCCGACAGGGTTGCACTGAAGCTTTCTTT.

This clonotype was observed at least ten times. V and J are TRBV24-1 and TRBJ2-1, with 9 bases that match TRBD1. V lost 5 bases to trimming and J lost 1 base; unmatched junction nucleotides: 8. Germline values: CDR1 KGHDR, CDR2 SFDVKD. CDR3 length: 17 residues. The CDR3 nucleotides read TGTGCCACCAGTGGCTCAACAGGGGGCGGTTCCTACAATGAGCAGTTCTTC. Its translation: CATSGSTGGGSYNEQFF.

For this clonotype: Since a much larger clone is just one base distant, this may be a read error. CDR3 DNA sequence: TGTGCCATCAAGGCGGGGAACCCCTACAATGAGCAGTACTTC. Amino acids: CAIKAGNPYNEQYF. The chain has TRBV10-3 and TRBJ2-5, with D maybe TRBD2 (6 bases). Trimming stripped 7 bases from V and 11 bases from J, with 23 bases between. The V gene's germline CDR1 is ENHRY and CDR2 SYGVKD. This CDR3 is 14 amino acids long.

V usage is TRBV7-2 and J usage is TRBJ1-5; D is unresolved. Trimming stripped 5 bases from V and 0 bases from J, with 14 bases between. Germline V gene sequence: CDR1 SGHTA, CDR2 FQGNSA. This CDR3 spans 16 amino acids. CDR3 protein: CASSPNAGNSNQPQHF. CDR3 in DNA: TGTGCCAGCAGCCCCAACGCGGGGAATAGCAATCAGCCCCAGCATTTT.

This rearrangement joins TRBV6-5 to TRBJ1-6; TRBD1 agrees at 7 bases. Germline V lookup: CDR1 MNHEY, CDR2 SVGAGI. This CDR3 contains 15 residues. J lost 7 bases, V lost 2 bases, and 5 bases had no gene match. CDR3 nucleotides: TGTGCCAGCAGTTACAGACAGGGCCTGAATTCACCCCTCCACTTT. This codes for CASSYRQGLNSPLHF.

This clonotype was recorded at least ten times. The DNA of the CDR3 is TGTGCCAGCAGCTTAAGGTCTGGGGATAGGGAGACCCAGTACTTC. Residues: CASSLRSGDRETQYF. This chain joins TRBV7-9 and TRBJ2-5; D is unclear. The CDR3 totals 15 residues. V was cut by 2 bases and J by 5 bases, with 15 bases left in between. From germline, CDR1 is SEHNR and CDR2 FQNEAQ (reference sequence).

With regard to this clonotype: This may come from a read error, since a much larger clone is one base off. This sequence joins TRBV7-2 and TRBJ2-3, with D tentatively TRBD1 or TRBD2 (5 bases each). With 5 bases removed from V and 10 bases from J, the gap between germline ends came to 19 bases. Germline CDR1 and CDR2: SGHTA and FQGNSA. This CDR3 has 14 amino acids. CDR3 bases: TGTGCCAGCAGCCCCCCGGGACCAGCTGGTTCGCAGTATTTT. Translation gives CASSPPGPAGSQYF.

There are many counts of this clonotype. The chain couples TRBV7-2 to TRBJ2-5; 14 bases fit TRBD2. With 4 bases clipped from V and 2 bases from J, the junction kept 6 bases outside the gene matches. Germline loops: CDR1 SGHTA, CDR2 FQGNSA. The CDR3 contains 17 residues. The CDR3 DNA sequence: TGTGCCAGCAGCTATGGACTAGCGGGGGGCATACAAGAGACCCAGTACTTC. Its protein is CASSYGLAGGIQETQYF.

This clonotype was detected only a few times. Written as DNA, the CDR3 is TGTGCCAGCAGCTCAGGGACCCGGGGGGTGGGAGAGACCCAGTACTTC. Amino acid sequence: CASSSGTRGVGETQYF. The chain combines TRBV7-6 with TRBJ2-4, with TRBD2 matching 7 bases. The assigned J gene may be wrong: the sequence end matches TRBJ2-5 better. The CDR3 contains 16 residues. The germline V gene encodes CDR1 SGHVS and CDR2 FNYEAQ.

This clonotype was detected once. The chain couples TRBV20-1 to TRBJ1-1; TRBD1 is a possible D gene (6 bases). Germline CDR1 is DFQATT and CDR2 is SNEGSKA (reference sequence). Deletions cut 3 bases from V and 1 base from J, with 9 bases between. This CDR3 has 13 residues. In nucleotides, the CDR3 is TGCAGTGCTAGTAAACAGGGGAACACTGAAGCTTTCTTT. It encodes CSASKQGNTEAFF.

A single count supports this clonotype. The J gene is TRBJ2-7, the V gene TRBV12-3 or TRBV12-4; D possibly corresponds to TRBD2 (7 bases). The CDR3 has 15 amino acids. The germline V and J ends were trimmed by 5 bases and 3 bases, with 17 bases remaining between them. The CDR3 reads CASSPPGGGGYEQYF. The CDR3 nucleotides are TGTGCCAGCAGTCCCCCGGGAGGAGGGGGCTACGAGCAGTACTTC.

In its sample, this clonotype was seen a few times. Since a much larger clone is just one base distant, this may be a read error. The chain joins TRBV19 to TRBJ2-1; D is ambiguous. The CDR3 sequence is 12 residues long. Germline V gene data show CDR1 as LNHDA and CDR2 as SQIVND (reference sequence). The V and J ends lost 2 bases and 7 bases respectively, with 6 bases between them. CDR3 in amino acids: CASSIMGNEQFF. The CDR3 coding sequence is TGTGCCAGTAGTATAATGGGGAATGAGCAGTTCTTC.

This clonotype was picked up many times. The CDR3, as DNA: TGTGCCAGCAGCCCCCGGACTAGCGGTTTGCACAATGAGCAGTTCTTC. This encodes CASSPRTSGLHNEQFF. The chain combines TRBV28 with TRBJ2-1, with 10 bases lining up with TRBD2. In germline, CDR1 is MDHEN, CDR2 SYDVKM. The CDR3 covers 16 residues. V dropped 6 bases and J dropped 5; count of bases not matched to a gene: 10.

This chain links TRBV15 with TRBJ1-2; D is uncertain. Germline loops: CDR1 LNHNV, CDR2 YYDKDF (reference sequence). Trimming took off 0 bases at V and 4 bases at J, with 12 bases between the two ends. The length of the CDR3 is 15 residues. The CDR3 region has the DNA TGTGCCACCAGCAGAGATACTTCCTCGACCTATGGCTACACCTTC. Encoded protein: CATSRDTSSTYGYTF.